This TCR beta chain comes out of a study of spatial heterogeneity in lung cancer. General study findings and limits: Mutation counts in tumors were tracked by counts of expanded intratumoral alpha and beta TCRs.

Germline V gene data show CDR1 as MNHEY and CDR2 as SVGAGI. Trimming at V came to 5 bases and at J to 7 bases, leaving 13 bases not matched to a gene. CDR3 length equals 17 residues. This clonotype was recorded many times. Its specificity is unknown. The library was prepared for alpha chains; this beta chain is a stray read, so its frequency means little. TCRdb redid the calling of the 5' RACE reads with MiXCR, one entry per CDR3 protein. Of about 14,000 distinct CDR3 sequences in the sample, around 4.7% were seen once. Time point here: sample taken at primary tumor resection. Donors were under 90 untreated early-stage non-small cell lung cancer patients. Unsorted samples of tumor, nontumor lung or frozen PBMC had their whole RNA sequenced.

The TCR originated in a female donor with early-stage non-small cell lung cancer. The input for sequencing was lung tumor tissue, taken at surgery. The chain has TRBV6-5 and TRBJ1-4; 10 bases are shared with TRBD1. The CDR3 here is CASSRPAGTGASEKLFF. In DNA form, the CDR3 reads TGTGCCAGCAGTCGCCCCGCCGGGACAGGGGCGTCTGAAAAACTGTTTTTT.